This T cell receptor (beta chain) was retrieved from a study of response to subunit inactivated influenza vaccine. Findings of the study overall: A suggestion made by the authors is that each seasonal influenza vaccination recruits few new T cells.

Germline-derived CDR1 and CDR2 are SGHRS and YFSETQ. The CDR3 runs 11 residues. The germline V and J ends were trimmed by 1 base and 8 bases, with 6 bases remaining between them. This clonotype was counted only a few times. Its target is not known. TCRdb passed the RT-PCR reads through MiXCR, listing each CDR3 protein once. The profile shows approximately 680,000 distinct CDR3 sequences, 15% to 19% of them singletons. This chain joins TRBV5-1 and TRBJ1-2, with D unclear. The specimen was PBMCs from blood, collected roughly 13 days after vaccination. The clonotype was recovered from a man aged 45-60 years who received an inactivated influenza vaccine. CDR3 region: CASSLQLGYTF. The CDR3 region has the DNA TGCGCCAGCAGCTTGCAACTGGGCTACACCTTC.